The rows below give T cell receptor beta chains drawn from one sample of a study of blood T cell repertoires in COVID-19. The assay was immunoSEQ multiplex PCR, and TCRdb's table has in-frame clones only and misses some. This repertoire shows about 100,000 clones, roughly 90% found once; its top ten account for 7.4%. The sequencing sample was made of peripheral blood. These receptors all stem from a man aged 30 to 39 in a cohort sampled during active COVID-19. Both conserved end residues are part of each CDR3. D genes are given only for firm matches. Part of the rows lack a size; the others show once, few, many or a class for expanded clones.

cdr3_aa cdr3_nt clone_size v_call d_call j_call
CASRKSGNTEAFF TGTGCCAGCAGAAAGTCGGGGAACACTGAAGCTTTCTTT - TRBV12-3/TRBV12-4 - TRBJ1-1
CASSLQAGAHSGANVLTF TGTGCCAGCAGCTTGCAAGCCGGTGCTCACTCTGGGGCCAACGTCCTGACTTTC - TRBV5-6 - TRBJ2-6
CASSHESLDTEAFF TGTGCCAGCAGCCACGAGTCCCTAGACACTGAAGCTTTCTTT - TRBV4-2 - TRBJ1-1
CASSTLAGGLTDTQYF TGCGCCAGCAGCACACTAGCGGGGGGCCTCACAGATACGCAGTATTTT - TRBV5-1 TRBD2 TRBJ2-3
CASSPQGGTTEAFF TGTGCCAGCAGTCCACAGGGGGGGACCACTGAAGCTTTCTTT - TRBV14 TRBD1 TRBJ1-1
CASSPQPGTEAFF TGCGCCAGCAGCCCTCAACCCGGGACAGAAGCTTTCTTT - TRBV5-1 - TRBJ1-1
CASIQGANTEAFF TGTGCCAGCATTCAGGGGGCAAACACTGAAGCTTTCTTT - TRBV6-5 TRBD1 TRBJ1-1
CASSSPGQQHHYGYTF TGTGCCAGCAGTTCCCCGGGACAGCAACATCACTATGGCTACACCTTC once TRBV6-5 TRBD1 TRBJ1-2
CASSAIDYGYTF TGTGCCAGCAGCGCAATAGACTATGGCTACACCTTC - TRBV11-2 - TRBJ1-2
CASSASGVGDTEAFF TGTGCCAGCAGCGCCTCAGGGGTGGGCGACACTGAAGCTTTCTTT - TRBV9 - TRBJ1-1
CASSSGIEETQYF TGTGCCAGCAGCTCAGGGATAGAAGAGACCCAGTACTTC - TRBV5-6 - TRBJ2-5
CASRVARNQPQHF TGTGCCAGCAGGGTAGCTAGGAATCAGCCCCAGCATTTT - TRBV2 - TRBJ1-5
CSVELTGTGGELYNEQFF TGCAGCGTTGAACTCACCGGGACAGGGGGGGAACTTTACAATGAGCAGTTCTTC - TRBV29-1 TRBD1 TRBJ2-1
CAWDKGLAGNTGELFF TGTGCCTGGGACAAAGGACTAGCGGGGAACACCGGGGAGCTGTTTTTT once TRBV30 TRBD2 TRBJ2-2
CASSSGTVTYEQYF TGTGCCAGCAGCTCAGGGACAGTTACCTACGAGCAGTACTTC few TRBV7-2 TRBD1 TRBJ2-7
CASSRRTDSEAFF TGTGCCAGCAGCAGACGGACGGACAGTGAAGCTTTCTTT - TRBV7-8 - TRBJ1-1